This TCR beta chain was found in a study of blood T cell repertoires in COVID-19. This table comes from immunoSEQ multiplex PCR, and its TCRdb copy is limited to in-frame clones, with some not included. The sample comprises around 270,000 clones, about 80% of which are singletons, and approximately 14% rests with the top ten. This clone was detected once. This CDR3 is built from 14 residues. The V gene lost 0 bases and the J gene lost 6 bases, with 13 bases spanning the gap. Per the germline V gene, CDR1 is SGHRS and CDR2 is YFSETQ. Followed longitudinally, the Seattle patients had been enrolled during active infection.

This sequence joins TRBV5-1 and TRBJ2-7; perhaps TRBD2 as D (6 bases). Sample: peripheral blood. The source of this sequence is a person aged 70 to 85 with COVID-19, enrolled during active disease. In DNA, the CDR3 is TGCGCCAGCAGCTTGGTCGGGAGCTTAGGCGAGCAGTACTTC. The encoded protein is CASSLVGSLGEQYF.